This T cell receptor beta chain was captured by sequencing in a study of T-cell memory formation after mild COVID-19. Turning to the study itself: TCR clusters largely stayed donor specific.

Findings and caveats of the study: The finding that pre-infection memory included some responding clones suggested that cross-reactive memory joined.

With 10 bases clipped from V and 8 bases from J, the junction kept 8 bases outside the gene matches. The germline CDR1 and CDR2 sequences are SNHLY and FYNNEI. The CDR3 length is 12 residues. TCR alpha and TCR beta cDNA libraries carrying sample barcodes and UMIs came from 5'RACE with constant-segment primers. One entry per CDR3 protein, called by TCRdb with MiXCR from the 5' RACE reads. The sample lists 430,000 or so distinct CDR3 sequences; roughly 25% were seen once. Points on this clonotype: Its specificity is unknown.

The TCR sequence derives from an adult woman who had mild COVID-19 (a few samples of this study predate the infection). Cell type and time point are not known. The J gene is TRBJ2-4, the V gene TRBV2; 7 nucleotides match TRBD1. The sample was PBMCs or a T cell subset sorted from them (not recorded which). This chain's CDR3 is CAIDRDGDIQYF. The CDR3 bases are TGTGCCATAGACAGGGACGGGGACATTCAGTACTTC.